This T cell receptor beta chain was identified in a study of shared clonotypes between healthy human individuals. Study summary: Each donor contributed plates that comprised three CD4 naive, three CD4 memory, two CD8 naive and one CD8 memory. Study-level findings and limits: Compared with memory subsets, naive subsets generally had larger estimated richness. Sequencing depth was predicted to influence how clonotypes are shared among donors.

The material for each subset, its genomic DNA, was split evenly across several immunoSEQ plates. Using immunoSEQ multiplex PCR, the repertoire was profiled, and TCRdb retains in-frame clones only, with some absent. The profile shows 2 million to 2.5 million clones, more than 90% of them singletons. The germline V and J ends were trimmed by 0 bases and 6 bases, with 13 bases remaining between them. The CDR3 spans 14 residues. CDR1 and CDR2 from the germline V gene are SGDLS and YYNGEE. A remark on this clone: Its antigen is as yet unknown.

Material: naive CD4+ T cells sorted from blood. Subset defined: CD45RA+ positively selected. This chain joins TRBV9 and TRBJ2-7, with TRBD2 as a possible D gene (5 bases). The receptor's source is a man between 18 and 29 years old in good health. CDR3 sequence: CASSVAGIGTEQYF. CDR3 nucleotide sequence: TGTGCCAGCAGCGTAGCCGGGATCGGTACCGAGCAGTACTTC.